One and the same sample provided the 21 T cell receptor beta chains below, sequenced in a study of T-cell reconstitution after alpha-beta-depleted transplantation in children. Preparation of the TCRbeta library involved a method that used unique molecular identifiers. In TCRdb, the PCR reads were re-called with MiXCR into one record per CDR3 protein. The data show 450,000 to 600,000 distinct CDR3 sequences, with about 30% seen just once and 2% to 3% held by the top ten. Source: PBMCs from the stem cell graft donor, taken from the stem cell graft. The receptors were gathered from a human donor who donated a stem cell graft to a child with aplastic anemia.

This clonotype was picked up a small number of times. This sequence joins TRBV5-1 and TRBJ1-3; TRBD1 might be the D (6 bases). V gave up 0 bases and J gave up 0 bases, with 7 bases separating them. Germline CDR1 reads SGHRS; CDR2 reads YFSETQ. The CDR3 sequence is 15 residues long. CDR3 coding DNA: TGCGCCAGCAGCTTGGGGACAGCCTCTGGAAACACCATATATTTT. It codes for CASSLGTASGNTIYF. Full variable domain (rest looked up from reference TRBV5-1 and TRBJ1-3): KAGVTQTPRYLIKTRGQQVTLSCSPISGHRSVSWYQQTPGQGLQFLFEYFSETQRNKGNFPGRFSGRQFSNSRSEMNVSTLELGDSALYLCASSLGTASGNTIYFGEGSWLTVV.

This clonotype has more than one count but fewer than ten. In nucleotides, the CDR3 is TGCGCCAGCGGCCGGTCCGGGACTTCGTACAATGAGCAGTTCTTC. This sequence encodes CASGRSGTSYNEQFF. The chain combines TRBV4-3 with TRBJ2-1, with D possibly being TRBD2 (6 bases). Looked up from germline, CDR1 is LGHNA and CDR2 is YSLEER. Trimming took 8 bases from V and 4 from J, leaving 18 bases between them. CDR3 length: 15 amino acids.

This chain joins TRBV20-1 and TRBJ1-5; no clear D. With 3 bases removed from V and 2 bases from J, the gap between germline ends came to 11 bases. This CDR3 region has 14 residues. CDR1 is DFQATT, CDR2 SNEGSKA, per germline (reference sequence). Here the CDR3 reads CSASVDGGNQPQHF. CDR3 DNA sequence: TGCAGTGCTAGTGTTGACGGCGGCAATCAGCCCCAGCATTTT.

This clonotype was counted a few times. This rearrangement joins TRBV27 to TRBJ2-1; 15 bases match TRBD2. V shed 3 bases and J 7 bases; nucleotides not matched to a gene: 4. The CDR3 has 16 amino acids. In germline, CDR1 is MNHEY, CDR2 SMNVEV (reference sequence). The CDR3 is CASSFLGTSGRNEQFF. CDR3 sequence (DNA): TGTGCCAGCAGTTTTCTCGGGACTAGCGGGAGGAATGAGCAGTTCTTC.

This clonotype was seen repeatedly, ten times or more. The V gene is TRBV5-1, the J gene TRBJ2-3; D unclear. The CDR3 has 12 residues. Germline CDR1 reads SGHRS; CDR2 reads YFSETQ. The V and J ends lost 0 bases and 2 bases respectively, with 1 base between them. CDR3 residues: CASSLDTDTQYF. CDR3 DNA sequence: TGCGCCAGCAGCTTGGACACAGATACGCAGTATTTT.

This clonotype was detected once. The J gene is TRBJ1-4, the V gene TRBV7-2; a possible D gene is TRBD1 (6 bases). The CDR3 is made up of 15 amino acids. Germline V gene lookup returns CDR1 SGHTA and CDR2 FQGNSA. Trimming took off 6 bases at V and 3 bases at J, with 14 bases between the two ends. CDR3 DNA sequence: TGTGCCAGCAGACAAGGGGGGGTAGCTAATGAAAAACTGTTTTTT. This encodes CASRQGGVANEKLFF. Complete variable domain (other parts from reference TRBV7-2 and TRBJ1-4): GAGVSQSPSNKVTEKGKDVELRCDPISGHTALYWYRQSLGQGLEFLIYFQGNSAPDKSGLPSDRFSAERTGGSVSTLTIQRTQQEDSAVYLCASRQGGVANEKLFFGSGTQLSVL.

The chain couples TRBV7-3 to TRBJ2-6, with D tentatively TRBD2 (6 bases). This CDR3 is built from 17 residues. CDR1 is SGHTA, CDR2 FQGTGA, per germline. V lost 2 bases and J 4 bases, leaving 15 bases between the germline ends. CDR3 bases: TGTGCCAGCAGCTTATGGGGAGGTGTCCCCGGGGCCAACGTCCTGACTTTC. Protein sequence: CASSLWGGVPGANVLTF.

This clonotype occurred a few times. The gene calls are TRBV7-8 and TRBJ1-1; weak D call: TRBD1 (6 bases). V lost 1 base to trimming and J lost 1 base, with 10 bases between them. In germline, CDR1 is SGHVS, CDR2 FQNEAQ. The CDR3 contains 15 residues. The CDR3 loop is CASSLGGGANTEAFF. The CDR3 coding sequence is TGTGCCAGCAGCTTAGGTGGGGGCGCGAACACTGAAGCTTTCTTT.

The chain combines TRBV20-1 with TRBJ2-4, with no clear D. This CDR3 is 12 amino acids long. The germline V gene encodes CDR1 DFQATT and CDR2 SNEGSKA (reference sequence). Trimming cost V 4 bases and J 11 bases, with 15 bases left between them. The CDR3 nucleotides read TGCAGTGCTACAAGGGTTTTCCGTCTTCAGTACTTC. This codes for CSATRVFRLQYF.

This chain connects TRBV25-1 to TRBJ1-1; TRBD1 is a possible D gene (5 bases). V was cut by 2 bases and J by 4 bases, with 8 bases left in between. Looked up from germline, CDR1 is MGHDK and CDR2 is SYGVNS. This CDR3 region has 13 residues. In DNA form, the CDR3 reads TGTGCCAGCAGTGAACCCGGGGGCACTGAAGCTTTCTTT. Its protein product is CASSEPGGTEAFF.

The chain employs TRBV27 and TRBJ2-5; D gene unclear. Per germline, CDR1 MNHEY and CDR2 SMNVEV (reference sequence). The CDR3 is made up of 10 amino acids. V shed 10 bases and J shed 1 base, with 4 bases lying between them. This CDR3 is CATTQETQYF. The CDR3 region has the DNA TGTGCCACTACCCAAGAGACCCAGTACTTC.

This clonotype has more than one count but fewer than ten. The gene calls are TRBV27 and TRBJ2-3; D assignment may be TRBD1 or TRBD2 (5 bases each). V was pared by 2 bases and J by 0 bases, with 27 bases between. This CDR3 spans 21 amino acids. CDR1 is MNHEY, CDR2 SMNVEV, per germline (reference sequence). The CDR3 DNA reads as TGTGCCAGCAGTTTAACTCCGTTCCCGACTCCTCGGGGCCTCAGCACAGATACGCAGTATTTT. Its translation is CASSLTPFPTPRGLSTDTQYF.

V is TRBV7-2 and J is TRBJ2-1; the D gene is possibly TRBD2 (5 bases). V was cut by 5 bases and J by 2 bases, with 16 bases left in between. The CDR3 consists of 16 residues. Germline CDR1 is SGHTA and CDR2 is FQGNSA. The DNA of the CDR3 is TGTGCCAGCAGCCTACCTTTAGCGCTTGCCTACAATGAGCAGTTCTTC. Amino acids: CASSLPLALAYNEQFF. The full variable domain, in which reference TRBV7-2 and TRBJ2-1 provide the parts outside the CDR3, is GAGVSQSPSNKVTEKGKDVELRCDPISGHTALYWYRQSLGQGLEFLIYFQGNSAPDKSGLPSDRFSAERTGGSVSTLTIQRTQQEDSAVYLCASSLPLALAYNEQFFGPGTRLTVL.

V is TRBV24-1 and J is TRBJ2-2; D unresolved. Germline CDR1 reads KGHDR; CDR2 reads SFDVKD. The V end lost 5 bases, the J end lost 1 base, and 7 bases lay between the germline ends. The CDR3 has 14 amino acids. CDR3 nucleotides: TGTGCCACCAGTGCCGCGGAGAACACCGGGGAGCTGTTTTTT. Translation gives CATSAAENTGELFF.

V is TRBV19 and J is TRBJ2-2; weak D call: TRBD1 (10 bases). Germline CDR1 LNHDA, CDR2 SQIVND (reference sequence). The CDR3 sequence is 22 residues long. The V and J ends lost 7 bases and 6 bases respectively, with 39 bases between them. The CDR3 bases are TGTGCCAGTATCCGGGACAGGGGACTTACTAGAGCGGGAGGTCCCCCAGCCGGGGAGCTGTTTTTT. It codes for CASIRDRGLTRAGGPPAGELFF.

The V gene is TRBV24-1, the J gene TRBJ1-2; D not resolved. V was shortened by 4 bases and J by 8 bases, with 16 bases between the two germline ends. Germline-derived CDR1 and CDR2 are KGHDR and SFDVKD. The CDR3 consists of 14 residues. As DNA, the CDR3 is TGTGCCACCAGTGACCCGAGACGCTCCGGGGGCTACACCTTC. Protein product: CATSDPRRSGGYTF.

The rearrangement joins TRBV10-3 to TRBJ2-1; TRBD1 agrees at 9 bases. Germline loops: CDR1 ENHRY, CDR2 SYGVKD. The CDR3 has 16 amino acids. J lost 9 bases, V lost 0 bases, and 9 bases had no gene match. The CDR3 region is CAISESGGQGRGEQFF. Here the CDR3 DNA reads TGTGCCATCAGTGAGTCCGGGGGACAGGGTAGAGGTGAGCAGTTCTTC.

This clonotype was seen a handful of times. The chain carries TRBV6-2 or TRBV6-3 and TRBJ2-5; D is perhaps TRBD2 (6 bases). The germline V gene has CDR1 MNHEY and CDR2 SVGEGT. The V end was cut by 6 bases, the J end by 6 bases, with 20 bases between. The CDR3 sequence is 15 residues long. This CDR3 is CASRSGATDLKTQYF. CDR3 sequence (DNA): TGTGCCAGCAGATCGGGAGCCACTGACTTGAAGACCCAGTACTTC.

The V gene is TRBV11-2, the J gene TRBJ2-7, with 7 bases identical to TRBD1. CDR1 is SGHAT and CDR2 is FQNNGV in the germline V gene. The CDR3 covers 15 residues. V trimming: 3 bases; J trimming: 0 bases; junction bases outside the gene matches: 5. CDR3 in amino acids: CASSFTGVSSYEQYV. CDR3 coding DNA: TGTGCCAGCAGCTTTACAGGGGTAAGCTCCTACGAGCAGTACGTC.

This chain joins TRBV12-3 or TRBV12-4 and TRBJ1-2; 7 nucleotides line up with TRBD1. The CDR3 has 15 amino acids. Unmatched junction bases numbered 7, after V lost 4 bases and J lost 2 bases. The chain's CDR3 is CASSSPQTGNYGYTF. DNA for the CDR3: TGTGCCAGCAGTTCCCCCCAGACAGGGAACTATGGCTACACCTTC.

V usage is TRBV21-1 and J usage is TRBJ1-5; no check of the table's D call, TRBD1, against the DNA was made. TRBV21-1 is deemed a pseudogene. This CDR3 contains 21 residues. The CDR3 nucleotides read TGTGCCAGCAGCAAAGATTCCGAAAGTTACAGGGCTTCGGGATGCAATCAGCCCCAGCATTTT. Protein sequence: CASSKDSESYRASGCNQPQHF.